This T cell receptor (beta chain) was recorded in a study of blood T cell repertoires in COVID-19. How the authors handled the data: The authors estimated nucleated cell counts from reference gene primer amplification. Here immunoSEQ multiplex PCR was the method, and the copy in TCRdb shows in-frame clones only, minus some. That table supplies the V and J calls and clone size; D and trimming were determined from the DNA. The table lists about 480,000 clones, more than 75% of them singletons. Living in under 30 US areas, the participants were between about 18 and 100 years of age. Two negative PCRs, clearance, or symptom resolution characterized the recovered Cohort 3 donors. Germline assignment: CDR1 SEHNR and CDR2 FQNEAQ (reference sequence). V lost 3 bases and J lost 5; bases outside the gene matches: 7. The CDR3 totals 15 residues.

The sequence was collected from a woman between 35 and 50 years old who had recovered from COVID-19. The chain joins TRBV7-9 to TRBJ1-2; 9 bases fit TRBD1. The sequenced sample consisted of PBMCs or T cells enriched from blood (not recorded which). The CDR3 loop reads CASSFGDREGYGYTF. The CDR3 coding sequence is TGTGCCAGCAGCTTCGGGGACAGGGAAGGGTATGGCTACACCTTC.